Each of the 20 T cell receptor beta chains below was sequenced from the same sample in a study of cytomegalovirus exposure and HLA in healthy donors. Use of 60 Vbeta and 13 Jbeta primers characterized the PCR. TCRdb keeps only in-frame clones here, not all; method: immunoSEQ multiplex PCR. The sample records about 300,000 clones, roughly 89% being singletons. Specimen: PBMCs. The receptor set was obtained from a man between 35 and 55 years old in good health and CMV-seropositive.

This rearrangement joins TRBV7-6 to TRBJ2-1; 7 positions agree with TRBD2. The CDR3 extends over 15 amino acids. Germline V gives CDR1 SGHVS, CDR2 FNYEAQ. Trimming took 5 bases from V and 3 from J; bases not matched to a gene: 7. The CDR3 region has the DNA TGTGCCAGCAGCGATACTAGCGCCTTCTACAATGAGCAGTTCTTC. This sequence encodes CASSDTSAFYNEQFF.

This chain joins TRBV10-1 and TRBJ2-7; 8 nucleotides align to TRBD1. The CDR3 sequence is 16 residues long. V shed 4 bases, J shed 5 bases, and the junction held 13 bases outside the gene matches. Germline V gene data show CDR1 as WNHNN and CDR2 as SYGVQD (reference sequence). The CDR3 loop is CASSGARTGSRHEQYF. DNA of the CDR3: TGCGCCAGCAGTGGAGCCCGGACAGGGAGTAGGCACGAGCAGTACTTC.

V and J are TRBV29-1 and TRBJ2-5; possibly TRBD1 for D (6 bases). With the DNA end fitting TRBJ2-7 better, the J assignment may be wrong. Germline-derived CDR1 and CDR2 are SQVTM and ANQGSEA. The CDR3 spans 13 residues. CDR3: CSVRDIGSYEQYF. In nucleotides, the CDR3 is TGCAGCGTCCGGGACATAGGCTCCTACGAGCAGTACTTC.

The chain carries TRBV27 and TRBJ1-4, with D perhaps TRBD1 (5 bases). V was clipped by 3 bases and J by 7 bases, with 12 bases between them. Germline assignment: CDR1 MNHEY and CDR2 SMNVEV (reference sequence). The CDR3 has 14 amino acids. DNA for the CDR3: TGTGCCAGCAGTTTTAGTCAGGGTGGTGAAAAACTGTTTTTT. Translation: CASSFSQGGEKLFF.

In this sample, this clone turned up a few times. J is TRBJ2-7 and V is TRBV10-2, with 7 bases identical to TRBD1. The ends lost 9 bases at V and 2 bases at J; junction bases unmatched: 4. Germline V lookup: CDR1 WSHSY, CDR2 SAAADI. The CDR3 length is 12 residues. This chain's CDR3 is CASKQGPYEQYF. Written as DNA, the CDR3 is TGCGCCAGTAAACAGGGGCCCTACGAGCAGTACTTC.

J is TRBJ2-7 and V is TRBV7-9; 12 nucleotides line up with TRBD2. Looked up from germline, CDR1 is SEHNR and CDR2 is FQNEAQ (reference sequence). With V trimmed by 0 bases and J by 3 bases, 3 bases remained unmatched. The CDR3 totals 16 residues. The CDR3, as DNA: TGTGCCAGCAGCTTAGCGACTAGCGGGAGACTCTACGAGCAGTACTTC. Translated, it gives CASSLATSGRLYEQYF.

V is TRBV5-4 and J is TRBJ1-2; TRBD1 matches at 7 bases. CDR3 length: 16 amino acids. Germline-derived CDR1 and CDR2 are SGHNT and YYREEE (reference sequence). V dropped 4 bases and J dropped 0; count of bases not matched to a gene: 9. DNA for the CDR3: TGTGCCAGCAGCAGAGGGGGACAGCGAGCTAACTATGGCTACACCTTC. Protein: CASSRGGQRANYGYTF.

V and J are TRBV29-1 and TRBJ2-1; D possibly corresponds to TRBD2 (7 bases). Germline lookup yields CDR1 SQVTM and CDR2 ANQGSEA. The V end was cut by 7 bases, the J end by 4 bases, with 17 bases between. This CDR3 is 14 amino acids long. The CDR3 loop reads CSERGGDYYNEQFF. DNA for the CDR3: TGCAGCGAGAGGGGGGGCGATTATTACAATGAGCAGTTCTTC.

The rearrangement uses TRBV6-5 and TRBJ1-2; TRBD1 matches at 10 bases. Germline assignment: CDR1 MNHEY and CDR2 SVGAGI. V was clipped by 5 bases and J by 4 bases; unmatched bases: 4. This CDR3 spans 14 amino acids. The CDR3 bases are TGTGCCAGCAGTATCCGGGACAGGGGCTATGGCTACACCTTC. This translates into CASSIRDRGYGYTF.

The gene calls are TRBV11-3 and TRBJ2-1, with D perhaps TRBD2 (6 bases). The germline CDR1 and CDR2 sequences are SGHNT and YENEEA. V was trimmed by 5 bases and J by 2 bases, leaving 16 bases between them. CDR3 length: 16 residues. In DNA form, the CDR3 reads TGTGCCAGCAGCCCAACCGGTGGCGGGGCCTACAATGAGCAGTTCTTC. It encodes CASSPTGGGAYNEQFF.

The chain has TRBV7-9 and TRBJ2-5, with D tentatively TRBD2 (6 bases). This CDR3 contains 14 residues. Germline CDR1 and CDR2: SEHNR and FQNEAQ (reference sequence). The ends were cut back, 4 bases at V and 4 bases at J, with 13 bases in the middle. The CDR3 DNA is TGTGCCAGCAGCTCCCTACTAGCTCCAGAGACCCAGTACTTC. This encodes CASSSLLAPETQYF.

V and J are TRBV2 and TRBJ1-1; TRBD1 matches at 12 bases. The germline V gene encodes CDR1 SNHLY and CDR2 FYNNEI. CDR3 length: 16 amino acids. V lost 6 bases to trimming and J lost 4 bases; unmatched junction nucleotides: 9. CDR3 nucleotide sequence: TGTGCCAGCAGATACGGGGACAGGGGGCTCTTCACTGAAGCTTTCTTT. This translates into CASRYGDRGLFTEAFF.

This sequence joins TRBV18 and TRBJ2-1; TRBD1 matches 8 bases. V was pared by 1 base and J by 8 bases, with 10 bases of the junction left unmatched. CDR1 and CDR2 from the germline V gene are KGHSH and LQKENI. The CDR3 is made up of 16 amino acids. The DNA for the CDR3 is TGTGCCAGCTCACCACAAGGACAGGGTCAGAGCGATGAGCAGTTCTTC. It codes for CASSPQGQGQSDEQFF.

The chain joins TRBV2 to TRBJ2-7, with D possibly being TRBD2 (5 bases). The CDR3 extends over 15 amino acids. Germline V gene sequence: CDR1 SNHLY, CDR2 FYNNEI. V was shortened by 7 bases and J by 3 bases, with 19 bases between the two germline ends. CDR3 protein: CASIPSGRAGYEQYF. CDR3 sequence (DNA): TGTGCCAGCATCCCTTCTGGTAGGGCGGGCTACGAGCAGTACTTC.

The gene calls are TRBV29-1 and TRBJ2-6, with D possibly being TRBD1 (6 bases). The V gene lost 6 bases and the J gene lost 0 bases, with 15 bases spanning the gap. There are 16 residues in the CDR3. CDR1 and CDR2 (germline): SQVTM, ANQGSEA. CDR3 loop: CSVERDTDSGANVLTF. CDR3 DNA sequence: TGCAGCGTGGAGAGGGACACCGACTCTGGGGCCAACGTCCTGACTTTC.

The DNA of the CDR3 is TGTGCCAGCAGGCCGCGGCGCCTCTCCTACAATGAGCAGTTCTTC. Translating it yields CASRPRRLSYNEQFF. V usage is TRBV7-2 and J usage is TRBJ2-1; no definite D call. In germline, CDR1 is SGHTA, CDR2 FQGNSA. Trimming took off 6 bases at V and 0 bases at J, with 12 bases between the two ends. The CDR3 covers 15 residues.

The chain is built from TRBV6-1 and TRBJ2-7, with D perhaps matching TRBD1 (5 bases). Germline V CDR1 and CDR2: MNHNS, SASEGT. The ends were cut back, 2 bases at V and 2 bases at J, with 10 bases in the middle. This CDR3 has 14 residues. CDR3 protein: CASSEIAGPYEQYF. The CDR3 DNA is TGTGCCAGCAGTGAAATTGCAGGGCCCTACGAGCAGTACTTC.

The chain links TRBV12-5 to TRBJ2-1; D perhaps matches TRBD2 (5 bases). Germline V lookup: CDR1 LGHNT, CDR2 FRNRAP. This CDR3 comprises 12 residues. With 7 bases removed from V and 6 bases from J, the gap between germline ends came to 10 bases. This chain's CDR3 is CASAVGVNEQFF. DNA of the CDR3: TGTGCTAGTGCGGTGGGAGTCAATGAGCAGTTCTTC. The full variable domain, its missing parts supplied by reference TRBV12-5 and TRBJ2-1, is DARVTQTPRHKVTEMGQEVTMRCQPILGHNTVFWYRQTMMQGLELLAYFRNRAPLDDSGMPKDRFSAEMPDATLATLKIQPSEPRDSAVYFCASAVGVNEQFFGPGTRLTVL.

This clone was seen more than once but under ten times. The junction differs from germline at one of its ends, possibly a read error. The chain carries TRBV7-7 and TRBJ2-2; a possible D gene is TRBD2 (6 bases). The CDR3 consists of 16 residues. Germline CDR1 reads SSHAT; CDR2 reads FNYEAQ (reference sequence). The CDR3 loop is CASSPRAGANTGELFF. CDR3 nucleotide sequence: TGTGCTAGCAGCCCAAGAGCGGGCGCGAACACCGGGGAGCTGTTTTTT.

This CDR3 is CASSDRVQGLEQYF. The CDR3 bases are TGTGCCAGCAGCGACCGGGTACAGGGCCTCGAGCAGTACTTC. V and J are TRBV4-2 and TRBJ2-7; a weak D match, TRBD1 (6 bases). The CDR3 extends over 14 amino acids. The germline V and J ends were trimmed by 5 bases and 6 bases, with 17 bases remaining between them. CDR1 is LGHNA and CDR2 is YNFKEQ in the germline V gene.